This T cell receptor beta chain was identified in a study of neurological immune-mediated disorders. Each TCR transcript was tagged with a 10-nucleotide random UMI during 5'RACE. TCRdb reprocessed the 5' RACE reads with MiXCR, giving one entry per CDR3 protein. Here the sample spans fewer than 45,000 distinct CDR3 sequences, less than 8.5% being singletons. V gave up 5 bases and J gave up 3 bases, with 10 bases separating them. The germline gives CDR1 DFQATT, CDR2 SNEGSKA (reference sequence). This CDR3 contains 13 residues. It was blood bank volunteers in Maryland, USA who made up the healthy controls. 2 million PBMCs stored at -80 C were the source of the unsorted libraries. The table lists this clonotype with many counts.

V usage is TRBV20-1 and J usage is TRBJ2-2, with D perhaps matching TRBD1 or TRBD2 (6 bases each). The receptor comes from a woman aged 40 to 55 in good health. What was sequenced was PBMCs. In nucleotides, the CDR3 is TGCAGTGCTTGGGGGGCAGACACCGGGGAGCTGTTTTTT. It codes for CSAWGADTGELFF.